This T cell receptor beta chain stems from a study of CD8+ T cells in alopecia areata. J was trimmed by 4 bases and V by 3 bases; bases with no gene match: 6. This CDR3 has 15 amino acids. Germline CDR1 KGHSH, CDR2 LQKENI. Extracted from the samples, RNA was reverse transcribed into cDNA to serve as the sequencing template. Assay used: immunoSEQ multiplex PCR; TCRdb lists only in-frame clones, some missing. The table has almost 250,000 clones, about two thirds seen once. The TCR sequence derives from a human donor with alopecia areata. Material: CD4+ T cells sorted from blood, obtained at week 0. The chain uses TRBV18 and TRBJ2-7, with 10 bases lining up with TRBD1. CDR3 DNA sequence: TGTGCCAGCTCACCCCTCCTGGGACAGGGGTACGAGCAGTACTTC. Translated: CASSPLLGQGYEQYF.